This is a list of T cell receptor beta chains from one sample in a study of regulatory dendritic cells for organ transplantation. Using immunoSEQ multiplex PCR, the repertoire was profiled, and TCRdb retains in-frame clones only, with some absent. This table has 9,500 to 15,000 clones, 62% appearing once. These receptors are not linked to any known antigen. Material for sequencing was naive CD8+ T cells from blood cultured with dendritic cells. These receptors all stem from a human donor in good health. Both conserved end residues are trimmed from each CDR3.

j_gene,v_gene,CDR3aa
TRBJ1-1,TRBV2,ASSEGGATEAF
TRBJ1-5,TRBV10-1,ASSGPKLQPQRVSNQPQH
TRBJ1-2,TRBV2,ASSIGDRTYGYT
TRBJ1-5,TRBV5-6,ASSLNGEDQPQH
TRBJ2-3,TRBV9,ASSAGDSSGGLDTQY
TRBJ2-7,TRBV11-1,ASSPRDRQDEQY
TRBJ2-1,TRBV7-3,ASSLSGGYNEQF
TRBJ1-5,TRBV2,ASSPTGRGNQPQH
TRBJ2-7,TRBV4-1,ASSQEDSSSYEQY
TRBJ2-1,TRBV27,ASSLRGLARYEQF
TRBJ2-7,TRBV6-5,ASKTGMREQY
TRBJ1-6,TRBV9,ASSPQGWNSPLH
TRBJ2-7,TRBV5-5,ASSLGDEQY
TRBJ1-1,TRBV9,ASSNPGQGFTEAF
TRBJ1-4,TRBV9,ASSPRATGYNEKLF
TRBJ1-1,TRBV19,ASSEGMNTEAF
TRBJ1-1,TRBV7-9,ASSLVGRTRDTEAF
TRBJ2-3,TRBV4-1,ASSQGRGADTQY
TRBJ2-7,TRBV5-1,ASSLDRGLSYEQY
TRBJ2-1,TRBV4-3,ASSQPGQLYNEQF
TRBJ2-1,TRBV7-2,ASSLGGIIEQF
TRBJ2-7,TRBV13,ASSLGAASYEQY
TRBJ2-2,TRBV4-1,ASSQVSSGNTGELF
TRBJ2-7,TRBV11-2,ASSLESSYEQY
.,TRBV5-1,ASSTRDRAYEQY